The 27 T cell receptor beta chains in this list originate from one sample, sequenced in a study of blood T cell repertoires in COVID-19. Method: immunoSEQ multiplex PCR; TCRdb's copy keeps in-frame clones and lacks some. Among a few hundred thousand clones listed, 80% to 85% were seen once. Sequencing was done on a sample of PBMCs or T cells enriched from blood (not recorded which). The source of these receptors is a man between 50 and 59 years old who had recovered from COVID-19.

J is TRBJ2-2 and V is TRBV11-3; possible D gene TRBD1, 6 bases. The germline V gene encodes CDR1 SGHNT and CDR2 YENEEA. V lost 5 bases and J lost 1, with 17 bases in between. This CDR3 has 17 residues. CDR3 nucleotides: TGTGCCAGCAGCCTACGGAAGGACAGCCAGAACACCGGGGAGCTGTTTTTT. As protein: CASSLRKDSQNTGELFF.

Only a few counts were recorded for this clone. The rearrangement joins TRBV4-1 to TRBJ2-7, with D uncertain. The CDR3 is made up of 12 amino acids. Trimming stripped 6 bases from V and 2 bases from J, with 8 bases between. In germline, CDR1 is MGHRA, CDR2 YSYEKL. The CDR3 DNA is TGCGCCAGCAGAAGTGCAGCCTACGAGCAGTACTTC. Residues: CASRSAAYEQYF.

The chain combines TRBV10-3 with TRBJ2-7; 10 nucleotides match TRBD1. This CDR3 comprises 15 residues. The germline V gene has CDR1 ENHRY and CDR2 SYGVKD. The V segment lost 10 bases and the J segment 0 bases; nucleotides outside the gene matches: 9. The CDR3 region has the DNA TGTGCCACCCGCTCGGGGACAGGGGTCTCCTACGAGCAGTACTTC. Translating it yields CATRSGTGVSYEQYF.

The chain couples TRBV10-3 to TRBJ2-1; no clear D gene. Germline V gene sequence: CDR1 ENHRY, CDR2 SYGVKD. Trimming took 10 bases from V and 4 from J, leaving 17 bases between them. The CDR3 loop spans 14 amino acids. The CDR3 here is CATIGLGGYNEQFF. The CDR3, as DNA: TGTGCCACGATTGGCCTAGGCGGATACAATGAGCAGTTCTTC.

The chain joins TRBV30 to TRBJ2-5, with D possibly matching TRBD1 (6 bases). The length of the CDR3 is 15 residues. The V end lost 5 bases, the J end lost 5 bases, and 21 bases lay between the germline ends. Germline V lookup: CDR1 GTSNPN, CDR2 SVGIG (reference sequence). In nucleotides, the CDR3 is TGTGCCTGGGATCTGGATGGGGGCTGGGGGGAGACCCAGTACTTC. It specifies CAWDLDGGWGETQYF.

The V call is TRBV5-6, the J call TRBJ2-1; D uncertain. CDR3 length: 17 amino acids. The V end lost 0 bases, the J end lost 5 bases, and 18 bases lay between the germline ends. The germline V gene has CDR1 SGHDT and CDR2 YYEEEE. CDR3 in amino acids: CASSLAKPTPPDNEQFF. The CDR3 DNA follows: TGTGCCAGCAGCTTGGCCAAGCCCACTCCGCCTGACAATGAGCAGTTCTTC. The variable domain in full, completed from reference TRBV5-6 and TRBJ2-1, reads DAGVTQSPTHLIKTRGQQVTLRCSPKSGHDTVSWYQQALGQGPQFIFQYYEEEERQRGNFPDRFSGHQFPNYSSELNVNALLLGDSALYLCASSLAKPTPPDNEQFFGPGTRLTVL.

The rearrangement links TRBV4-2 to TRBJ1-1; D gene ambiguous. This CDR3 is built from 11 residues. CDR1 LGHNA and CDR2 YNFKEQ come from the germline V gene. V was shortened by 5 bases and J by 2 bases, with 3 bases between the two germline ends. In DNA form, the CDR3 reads TGTGCCAGCAGCATAAACACTGAAGCTTTCTTT. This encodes CASSINTEAFF.

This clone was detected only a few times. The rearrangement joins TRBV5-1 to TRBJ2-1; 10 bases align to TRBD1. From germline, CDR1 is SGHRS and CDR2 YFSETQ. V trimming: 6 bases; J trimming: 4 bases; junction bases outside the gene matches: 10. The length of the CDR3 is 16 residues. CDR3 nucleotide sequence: TGCGCCAGCACCCCCTTGCCGGGACAGGGGTACAATGAGCAGTTCTTC. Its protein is CASTPLPGQGYNEQFF.

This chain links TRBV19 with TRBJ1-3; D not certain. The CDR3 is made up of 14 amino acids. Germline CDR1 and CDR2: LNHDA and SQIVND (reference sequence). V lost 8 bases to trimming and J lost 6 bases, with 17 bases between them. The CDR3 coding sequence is TGTGCCAGTTTTACGGGTGGTCTGGAAAACACCATATATTTT. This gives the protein CASFTGGLENTIYF.

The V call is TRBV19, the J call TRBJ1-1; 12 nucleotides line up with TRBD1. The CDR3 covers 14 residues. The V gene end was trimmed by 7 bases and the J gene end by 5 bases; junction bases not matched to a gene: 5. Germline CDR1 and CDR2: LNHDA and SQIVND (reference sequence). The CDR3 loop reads CASIRDRGRTEAFF. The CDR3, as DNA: TGTGCCAGTATCCGGGACAGGGGGCGGACTGAAGCTTTCTTT.

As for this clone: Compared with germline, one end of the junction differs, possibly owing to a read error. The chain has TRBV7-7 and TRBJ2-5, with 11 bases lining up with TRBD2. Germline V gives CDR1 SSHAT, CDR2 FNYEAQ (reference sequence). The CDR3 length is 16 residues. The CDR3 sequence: CASSSRIAGGQETQYF. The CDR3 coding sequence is TGTGCTAGCAGCTCCCGGATAGCGGGGGGGCAAGAGACCCAGTACTTC.

The chain's CDR3 is CASSLVTGGAGSTEAFF. The CDR3 DNA sequence: TGTGCCAGCAGCTTGGTGACAGGGGGCGCGGGTAGCACTGAAGCTTTCTTT. The chain uses TRBV7-8 and TRBJ1-1; TRBD1 matches at 10 bases. Germline assignment: CDR1 SGHVS and CDR2 FQNEAQ. J lost 4 bases, V lost 3 bases, and 11 bases had no gene match. The CDR3 totals 17 residues. The variable domain in full, with the rest retrieved from reference TRBV7-8 and TRBJ1-1, is GAGVSQSPRYKVAKRGQDVALRCDPISGHVSLFWYQQALGQGPEFLTYFQNEAQLDKSGLPSDRFFAERPEGSVSTLKIQRTQQEDSAVYLCASSLVTGGAGSTEAFFGQGTRLTVV.

The CDR3 loop reads CASSQGDRGGSYNSPLHF. The CDR3 region has the DNA TGTGCCAGCAGCCAAGGGGACAGGGGAGGATCCTATAATTCACCCCTCCACTTT. V usage is TRBV4-2 and J usage is TRBJ1-6, with TRBD1 matching 10 bases. The CDR3 runs to 18 residues. Germline-derived CDR1 and CDR2 are LGHNA and YNFKEQ. V lost 1 base and J lost 1; bases outside the gene matches: 4.

In DNA form, the CDR3 reads TGTGCCACCAGCAGAGCATGGGGGGTTGTGGAGCCCCAGCATTTT. It yields the protein CATSRAWGVVEPQHF. The chain joins TRBV15 to TRBJ1-5; D possibly corresponds to TRBD1 (5 bases). Trimming left V 1 base short and J 8 bases short, with 15 bases between. The germline CDR1 and CDR2 sequences are LNHNV and YYDKDF (reference sequence). The CDR3 extends over 15 amino acids.

CDR3 coding DNA: TGTGCCAGCAGCCATGTTCCGAACACTGAAGCTTTCTTT. Its protein is CASSHVPNTEAFF. This rearrangement joins TRBV2 to TRBJ1-1; D gene unclear. The ends were cut back, 6 bases at V and 1 base at J, with 9 bases in the middle. The CDR3 sequence is 13 residues long. Germline CDR1 reads SNHLY; CDR2 reads FYNNEI.

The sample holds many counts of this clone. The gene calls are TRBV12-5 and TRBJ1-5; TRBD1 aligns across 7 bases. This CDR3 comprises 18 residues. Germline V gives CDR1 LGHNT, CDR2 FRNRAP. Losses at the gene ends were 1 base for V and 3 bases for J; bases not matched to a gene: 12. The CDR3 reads CASGLAFRQGEINQPQHF. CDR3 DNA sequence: TGTGCTAGTGGTTTGGCCTTTCGCCAGGGGGAGATCAATCAGCCCCAGCATTTT.

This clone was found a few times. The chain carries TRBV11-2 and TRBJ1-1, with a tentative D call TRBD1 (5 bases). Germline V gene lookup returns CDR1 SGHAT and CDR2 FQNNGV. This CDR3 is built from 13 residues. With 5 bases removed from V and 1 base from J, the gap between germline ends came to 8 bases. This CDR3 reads CASSPQGNTEAFF. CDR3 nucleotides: TGTGCCAGCAGCCCCCAGGGGAACACTGAAGCTTTCTTT. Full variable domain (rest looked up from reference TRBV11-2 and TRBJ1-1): EAGVAQSPRYKIIEKRQSVAFWCNPISGHATLYWYQQILGQGPKLLIQFQNNGVVDDSQLPKDRFSAERLKGVDSTLKIQPAKLEDSAVYLCASSPQGNTEAFFGQGTRLTVV.

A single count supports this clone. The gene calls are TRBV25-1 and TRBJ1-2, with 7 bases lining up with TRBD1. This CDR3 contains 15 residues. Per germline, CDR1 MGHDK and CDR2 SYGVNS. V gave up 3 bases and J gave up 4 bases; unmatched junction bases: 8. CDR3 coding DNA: TGTGCCAGCAGTGATCTAGGAGACAGGGCCTATGGCTACACCTTC. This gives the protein CASSDLGDRAYGYTF.

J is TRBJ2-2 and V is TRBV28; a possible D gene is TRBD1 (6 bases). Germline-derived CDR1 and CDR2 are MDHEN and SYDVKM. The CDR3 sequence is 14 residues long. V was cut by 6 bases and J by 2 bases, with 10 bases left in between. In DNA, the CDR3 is TGTGCCAGCAGCCCGGGACAAAACACCGGGGAGCTGTTTTTT. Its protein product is CASSPGQNTGELFF.

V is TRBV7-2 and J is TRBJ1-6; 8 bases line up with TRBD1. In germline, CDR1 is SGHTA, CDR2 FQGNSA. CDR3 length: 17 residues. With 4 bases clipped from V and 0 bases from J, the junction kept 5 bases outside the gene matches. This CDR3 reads CASSSRDRGSYNSPLHF. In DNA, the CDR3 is TGTGCCAGCAGCTCCCGCGACAGGGGCTCCTATAATTCACCCCTCCACTTT.

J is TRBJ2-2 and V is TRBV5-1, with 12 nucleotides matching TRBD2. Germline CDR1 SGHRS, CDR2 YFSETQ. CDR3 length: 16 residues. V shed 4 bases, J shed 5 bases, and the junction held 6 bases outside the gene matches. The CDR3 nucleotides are TGCGCCAGCAGCCTACGGACTAGCGGGGCGACCGGGGAGCTGTTTTTT. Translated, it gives CASSLRTSGATGELFF.

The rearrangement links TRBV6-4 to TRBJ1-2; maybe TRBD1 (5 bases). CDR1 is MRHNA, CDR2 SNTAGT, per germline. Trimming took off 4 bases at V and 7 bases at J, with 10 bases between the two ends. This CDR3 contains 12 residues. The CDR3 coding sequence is TGTGCCAGCAGTGGTCCGGGGGTTGGCTACACCTTC. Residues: CASSGPGVGYTF.

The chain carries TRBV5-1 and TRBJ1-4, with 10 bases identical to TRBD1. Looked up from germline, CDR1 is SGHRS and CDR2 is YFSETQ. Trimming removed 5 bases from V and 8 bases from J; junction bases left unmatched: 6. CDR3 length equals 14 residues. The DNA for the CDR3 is TGCGCCAGCAGATCCGGGACAGGGGCAGAAAAACTGTTTTTT. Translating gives CASRSGTGAEKLFF.

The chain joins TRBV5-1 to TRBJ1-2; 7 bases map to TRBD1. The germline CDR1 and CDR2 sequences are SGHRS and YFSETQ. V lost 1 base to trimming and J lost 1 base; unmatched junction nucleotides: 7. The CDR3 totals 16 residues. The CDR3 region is CASSLRSGTVNYGYTF. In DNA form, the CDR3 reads TGCGCCAGCAGCTTGCGCTCCGGGACAGTTAACTATGGCTACACCTTC.

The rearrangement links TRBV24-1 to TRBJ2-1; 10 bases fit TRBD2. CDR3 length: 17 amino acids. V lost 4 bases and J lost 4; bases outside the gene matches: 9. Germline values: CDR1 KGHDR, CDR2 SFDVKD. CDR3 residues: CATSDRRLAGVYNEQFF. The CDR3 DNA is TGTGCCACCAGTGACCGGCGGCTAGCGGGAGTATACAATGAGCAGTTCTTC.

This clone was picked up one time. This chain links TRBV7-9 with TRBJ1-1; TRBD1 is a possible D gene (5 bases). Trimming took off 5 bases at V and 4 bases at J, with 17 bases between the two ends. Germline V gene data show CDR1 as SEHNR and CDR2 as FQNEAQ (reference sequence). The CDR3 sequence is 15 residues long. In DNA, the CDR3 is TGTGCCAGCAGCGCCCGCGGGGTAAGGGGCACTGAAGCTTTCTTT. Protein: CASSARGVRGTEAFF. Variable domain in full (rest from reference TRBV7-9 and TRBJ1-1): DTGVSQNPRHKITKRGQNVTFRCDPISEHNRLYWYRQTLGQGPEFLTYFQNEAQLEKSRLLSDRFSAERPKGSFSTLEIQRTEQGDSAMYLCASSARGVRGTEAFFGQGTRLTVV.

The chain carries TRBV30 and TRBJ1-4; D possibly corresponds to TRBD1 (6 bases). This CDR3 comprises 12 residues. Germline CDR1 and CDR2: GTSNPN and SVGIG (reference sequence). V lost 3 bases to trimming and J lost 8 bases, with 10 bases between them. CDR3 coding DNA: TGTGCCTGGAGGAAGGGGACAGAAAAACTGTTTTTT. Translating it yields CAWRKGTEKLFF.